This TCR beta chain was sequenced during a study of cytomegalovirus exposure and HLA in healthy donors. The study, taken as a whole, reports: The classifier reportedly diagnosed cytomegalovirus status with high sensitivity and specificity. Because they were indistinguishable, some V segments, including TRBV6-2 and TRBV6-3, were excluded.

Of note for this clone: Its antigen is as yet unknown.

V lost 0 bases, J lost 4 bases, and 6 bases stayed unmatched. The CDR3 length is 15 residues. Germline V gene lookup returns CDR1 SGHRS and CDR2 YFSETQ. Use of 60 Vbeta and 13 Jbeta primers characterized the PCR. Here immunoSEQ multiplex PCR was the method, and the copy in TCRdb shows in-frame clones only, minus some. Seen here are about 200,000 clones, around 79% observed once, and the top ten hold around 1.8%. This receptor was identified in a man between 18 and 35 years old in good health and CMV-seronegative. Material for sequencing was PBMCs. J is TRBJ2-7 and V is TRBV5-1, with 8 bases aligning to TRBD2. CDR3 sequence: CASSLGTSGGYEQYF. The DNA for the CDR3 is TGCGCCAGCAGCTTGGGTACTAGCGGAGGGTACGAGCAGTACTTC.